These 28 T cell receptor beta chains share one sample of origin, sequenced in a study of a mutant IDH1 vaccine in newly diagnosed glioma. Their target antigens are unknown. Noted time point: week 5, during vaccination. Every single dose of the vaccine, 300 ug of mutant IDH1 20-mer peptide, came with topical imiquimod. The table came from immunoSEQ multiplex PCR; TCRdb's copy has only in-frame clones and leaves some out. The sample shows about 58,000 clones, about 88% of them seen only once. Sequencing was performed on PBMCs, taken from a glioma patient whose treatment included an IDH1 peptide vaccine. These receptor sequences come from a woman aged 45-65 years with glioma.

The chain carries TRBV5-1 and TRBJ2-1; 9 bases agree with TRBD1. Germline V gives CDR1 SGHRS, CDR2 YFSETQ. With V trimmed by 0 bases and J by 4 bases, 5 bases remained unmatched. The CDR3 spans 16 residues. For the CDR3, the DNA is TGCGCCAGCAGCTTGGCCGTGACAGGGGGATACAATGAGCAGTTCTTC. Translation gives CASSLAVTGGYNEQFF. The whole variable domain, remainder taken from reference TRBV5-1 and TRBJ2-1, is KAGVTQTPRYLIKTRGQQVTLSCSPISGHRSVSWYQQTPGQGLQFLFEYFSETQRNKGNFPGRFSGRQFSNSRSEMNVSTLELGDSALYLCASSLAVTGGYNEQFFGPGTRLTVL.

The V gene is TRBV4-1, the J gene TRBJ2-3, with D unresolved. The V gene lost 0 bases and the J gene lost 0 bases, with 10 bases spanning the gap. CDR3 length: 16 residues. Germline CDR1 reads MGHRA; CDR2 reads YSYEKL. The CDR3 coding sequence is TGCGCCAGCAGCCAAGACCCCCCGGAAAGCACAGATACGCAGTATTTT. Its protein product is CASSQDPPESTDTQYF.

The chain links TRBV7-2 to TRBJ1-2; D may be TRBD1 (6 bases). V lost 1 base, J lost 0 bases, and 12 bases lay in between. The CDR3 length is 16 residues. Germline-derived CDR1 and CDR2 are SGHTA and FQGNSA. This chain's CDR3 is CASSLDGGRANYGYTF. The CDR3 DNA is TGTGCCAGCAGCTTAGATGGGGGGCGGGCTAACTATGGCTACACCTTC. The variable domain in full, with the rest retrieved from reference TRBV7-2 and TRBJ1-2, is GAGVSQSPSNKVTEKGKDVELRCDPISGHTALYWYRQSLGQGLEFLIYFQGNSAPDKSGLPSDRFSAERTGGSVSTLTIQRTQQEDSAVYLCASSLDGGRANYGYTFGSGTRLTVV.

This clone was counted only a few times. The chain recombines TRBV10-1 with TRBJ2-1, with 8 bases that match TRBD2. The J segment lost 5 bases and the V segment lost 4 bases, leaving 7 bases of the junction unmatched. Germline-derived CDR1 and CDR2 are WNHNN and SYGVQD (reference sequence). The CDR3 consists of 15 residues. The CDR3 spells CASSAQRGPNNEQFF. The CDR3 DNA is TGCGCCAGCAGTGCTCAGCGGGGGCCCAACAATGAGCAGTTCTTC.

This chain uses TRBV6-1 with TRBJ2-5; 12 bases are a match to TRBD2. The germline gives CDR1 MNHNS, CDR2 SASEGT. The CDR3 length is 15 residues. Losses at the gene ends were 2 bases for V and 4 bases for J; bases not matched to a gene: 2. DNA of the CDR3: TGTGCCAGCAGTGAACTAGCGGGGGGGCCAGAGACCCAGTACTTC. It codes for CASSELAGGPETQYF.

This sequence joins TRBV9 and TRBJ2-5, with 11 bases that match TRBD2. The V and J ends lost 0 bases and 5 bases, in that order; junction bases with no gene match: 3. The CDR3 extends over 15 amino acids. Germline values: CDR1 SGDLS, CDR2 YYNGEE. Here the CDR3 reads CASSVATSGAETQYF. The CDR3 DNA reads TGTGCCAGCAGCGTAGCGACTAGCGGGGCGGAGACCCAGTACTTC.

This clone was detected once. The junction departs from germline at one end; a sequencing error may be responsible. This chain joins TRBV10-3 and TRBJ1-4; 8 bases are a match to TRBD1. Germline CDR1 reads ENHRY; CDR2 reads SYGVKD. The CDR3 length is 12 residues. CDR3 in DNA: TGTGCCATCGCGGGTGTTAGGGGACAGGAGATTTTT. Translation: CAIAGVRGQEIF.

The rearrangement uses TRBV27 and TRBJ2-7, with D perhaps TRBD2 (5 bases). From germline, CDR1 is MNHEY and CDR2 SMNVEV (reference sequence). The CDR3 contains 13 residues. V was cut by 4 bases and J by 10 bases, with 17 bases left in between. The CDR3 sequence: CASSYTKLGAQYF. The DNA of the CDR3 is TGTGCCAGCAGTTATACTAAACTAGGAGCCCAGTACTTC.

The chain uses TRBV9 and TRBJ1-3, with a tentative D call TRBD1 (6 bases). The CDR3 sequence is 16 residues long. V lost 1 base, J lost 0 bases, and 11 bases lay in between. CDR1 and CDR2 from the germline V gene are SGDLS and YYNGEE. Here the CDR3 DNA reads TGTGCCAGCAGCGTACAGGACAGTATCTCTGGAAACACCATATATTTT. It yields the protein CASSVQDSISGNTIYF.

J is TRBJ1-3 and V is TRBV10-3; 8 positions agree with TRBD1. This CDR3 is 15 amino acids long. Germline V gene data show CDR1 as ENHRY and CDR2 as SYGVKD. V lost 2 bases and J lost 2; bases outside the gene matches: 2. DNA for the CDR3: TGTGCCATCAGTGAGGGACAGGGAGCTGGAAACACCATATATTTT. Translating gives CAISEGQGAGNTIYF.

The chain is built from TRBV19 and TRBJ1-4, with a weak D call TRBD1 (6 bases). Germline V lookup: CDR1 LNHDA, CDR2 SQIVND (reference sequence). V lost 6 bases, J lost 8 bases, and 16 bases lay in between. CDR3 length equals 14 residues. The CDR3 sequence: CASSSPTQGEKLFF. For the CDR3, the DNA is TGTGCCAGTAGCTCGCCGACTCAGGGGGAAAAACTGTTTTTT.

The genes are TRBV2 and TRBJ1-5; D unclear. The germline V gene encodes CDR1 SNHLY and CDR2 FYNNEI. V gave up 7 bases and J gave up 5 bases, with 12 bases separating them. The CDR3 extends over 13 amino acids. The CDR3, as DNA: TGTGCCAGCAAAGGGAACAATTATCAGCCCCAGCATTTT. This encodes CASKGNNYQPQHF. The full variable domain, with the rest looked up from reference TRBV2 and TRBJ1-5, is EPEVTQTPSHQVTQMGQEVILRCVPISNHLYFYWYRQILGQKVEFLVSFYNNEISEKSEIFDDQFSVERPDGSNFTLKIRSTKLEDSAMYFCASKGNNYQPQHFGDGTRLSIL.

The V and J genes are TRBV6-6 and TRBJ1-1; a possible D gene is TRBD1 (5 bases). Germline V gene lookup returns CDR1 MNHNY and CDR2 SVGAGI (reference sequence). V lost 6 bases to trimming and J lost 6 bases, with 14 bases between them. CDR3 length: 13 residues. CDR3 protein: CASSPGRGAEAFF. As DNA, the CDR3 is TGTGCCAGCAGCCCGGGGCGAGGCGCTGAAGCTTTCTTT.

This chain joins TRBV9 and TRBJ2-3; possibly TRBD1 for D (5 bases). This CDR3 has 13 residues. V was clipped by 4 bases and J by 3 bases, with 9 bases between them. CDR1 SGDLS and CDR2 YYNGEE come from the germline V gene. CDR3 sequence reads: CASSPQATDTQYF. The CDR3 DNA reads TGTGCCAGCAGCCCACAGGCTACAGATACGCAGTATTTT.

The chain has TRBV5-6 and TRBJ1-4; the D is unclear. Germline loops: CDR1 SGHDT, CDR2 YYEEEE. V was cut by 1 base and J by 0 bases, with 16 bases left in between. The CDR3 length is 18 residues. The CDR3 region has the DNA TGTGCCAGCAGCTTGTTGGTACAGCACTCGACAACTAATGAAAAACTGTTTTTT. Residues: CASSLLVQHSTTNEKLFF.

The chain combines TRBV6-5 with TRBJ1-6; TRBD1 aligns across 8 bases. CDR3 length equals 15 residues. Germline V CDR1 and CDR2: MNHEY, SVGAGI. Trimming took 6 bases from V and 8 from J; bases not matched to a gene: 9. The CDR3 spells CASRGKDRDDSPLHF. CDR3 DNA: TGTGCCAGCAGGGGGAAGGACAGGGATGATTCACCCCTCCACTTT.

This rearrangement joins TRBV7-6 to TRBJ2-3, with D unclear. Germline V gene data show CDR1 as SGHVS and CDR2 as FNYEAQ. The ends were cut back, 2 bases at V and 1 base at J, with 13 bases in the middle. This CDR3 comprises 16 residues. The CDR3 region is CASSLRPDGRTDTQYF. CDR3 coding DNA: TGTGCCAGCAGCTTACGTCCAGACGGACGCACAGATACGCAGTATTTT.

The chain recombines TRBV19 with TRBJ2-7; perhaps TRBD2 as D (7 bases). This CDR3 is built from 15 residues. Germline CDR1 and CDR2: LNHDA and SQIVND (reference sequence). Between the trimmed V and J ends, which lost 11 bases and 3 bases, there was a span of 23 bases. CDR3 in DNA: TGTGCCTCCACGGGGGGCCAAAACAGCAACTACGAGCAGTACTTC. Its protein is CASTGGQNSNYEQYF. Full variable domain (outside the CDR3, taken from reference TRBV19 and TRBJ2-7): DGGITQSPKYLFRKEGQNVTLSCEQNLNHDAMYWYRQDPGQGLRLIYYSQIVNDFQKGDIAEGYSVSREKKESFPLTVTSAQKNPTAFYLCASTGGQNSNYEQYFGPGTRLTVT.

CDR3 sequence reads: CASSVDRLSYEQYF. The CDR3 nucleotides read TGCGCCAGCAGCGTGGACAGGCTGTCCTACGAGCAGTACTTC. This chain links TRBV5-1 with TRBJ2-7, with 7 bases lining up with TRBD1. Germline CDR1 and CDR2: SGHRS and YFSETQ. This CDR3 has 14 amino acids. The V gene end was trimmed by 4 bases and the J gene end by 1 base; junction bases not matched to a gene: 5.

The chain uses TRBV7-2 and TRBJ1-2, with D possibly matching TRBD1 (5 bases). Trimming removed 6 bases at V and 3 bases at J, with 17 bases between. The CDR3 covers 15 residues. Germline CDR1 and CDR2: SGHTA and FQGNSA. This chain's CDR3 is CASSSPERGDYGYTF. The DNA for the CDR3 is TGTGCCAGCAGTTCCCCGGAGAGGGGAGACTATGGCTACACCTTC.

The chain couples TRBV4-1 to TRBJ2-2; maybe TRBD1 (6 bases). The CDR3 runs 14 residues. Trimming stripped 4 bases from V and 5 bases from J, with 11 bases between. Per germline, CDR1 MGHRA and CDR2 YSYEKL. Here the CDR3 reads CASSLNRVTGELFF. The CDR3, as DNA: TGCGCCAGCAGCCTTAACAGGGTAACCGGGGAGCTGTTTTTT.

The rearrangement uses TRBV7-2 and TRBJ1-3; no reliable D call. Per the germline V gene, CDR1 is SGHTA and CDR2 is FQGNSA. This CDR3 region has 16 residues. Trimming cost V 1 base and J 0 bases, with 10 bases left between them. The chain's CDR3 is CASSLVGRYSGNTIYF. The CDR3 DNA follows: TGTGCCAGCAGCTTAGTGGGCAGATACTCTGGAAACACCATATATTTT.

The chain joins TRBV20-1 to TRBJ1-1; D call uncertain. The CDR3 runs to 11 residues. Germline V CDR1 and CDR2: DFQATT, SNEGSKA (reference sequence). V dropped 6 bases and J dropped 5 bases, with 10 bases sitting between them. The CDR3 reads CSATLGTEAFF. The CDR3 DNA reads as TGCAGTGCAACCTTGGGGACTGAAGCTTTCTTT.

The V call is TRBV6-1, the J call TRBJ1-3; no clear D gene. The CDR3 covers 14 residues. Trimming pared 11 bases from V and 0 bases from J, leaving 14 bases between. The germline V gene has CDR1 MNHNS and CDR2 SASEGT. The CDR3 coding sequence is TGTGCCCACGGACCCGACCACTCTGGAAACACCATATATTTT. Protein sequence: CAHGPDHSGNTIYF.

The V and J genes are TRBV2 and TRBJ2-5; D may match TRBD1 or TRBD2 (6 bases each). This CDR3 comprises 13 residues. V lost 5 bases and J 5 bases, leaving 12 bases between the germline ends. Germline loops: CDR1 SNHLY, CDR2 FYNNEI. The CDR3 spells CASSRGGGETQYF. DNA for the CDR3: TGTGCCAGCAGTCGAGGAGGGGGGGAGACCCAGTACTTC.

DNA for the CDR3: TGTGCCAGCAGTTTGTCGGGTACTGTTGGCTACACCTTC. The encoded protein is CASSLSGTVGYTF. The V and J genes are TRBV27 and TRBJ1-2; D is unclear. This CDR3 has 13 residues. CDR1 and CDR2 (germline): MNHEY, SMNVEV (reference sequence). With 3 bases removed from V and 7 bases from J, the gap between germline ends came to 12 bases.

This chain joins TRBV4-2 and TRBJ2-7; D unresolved. The V gene's germline CDR1 is LGHNA and CDR2 YNFKEQ. Trimming left V 2 bases short and J 0 bases short, with 17 bases between. The CDR3 is made up of 17 amino acids. As DNA, the CDR3 is TGTGCCAGCAGCCAAATCGCGGCCGGGTCCAGCTCCTACGAGCAGTACTTC. Protein: CASSQIAAGSSSYEQYF.

The gene calls are TRBV5-4 and TRBJ1-6, with a weak D call TRBD1 (6 bases). Germline V gene sequence: CDR1 SGHNT, CDR2 YYREEE (reference sequence). V lost 0 bases to trimming and J lost 10 bases, with 14 bases between them. The CDR3 runs 15 residues. The CDR3 DNA reads as TGTGCCAGCAGCTTGGACAGGGAGTCTGGATCACCCCTCCACTTT. This codes for CASSLDRESGSPLHF.